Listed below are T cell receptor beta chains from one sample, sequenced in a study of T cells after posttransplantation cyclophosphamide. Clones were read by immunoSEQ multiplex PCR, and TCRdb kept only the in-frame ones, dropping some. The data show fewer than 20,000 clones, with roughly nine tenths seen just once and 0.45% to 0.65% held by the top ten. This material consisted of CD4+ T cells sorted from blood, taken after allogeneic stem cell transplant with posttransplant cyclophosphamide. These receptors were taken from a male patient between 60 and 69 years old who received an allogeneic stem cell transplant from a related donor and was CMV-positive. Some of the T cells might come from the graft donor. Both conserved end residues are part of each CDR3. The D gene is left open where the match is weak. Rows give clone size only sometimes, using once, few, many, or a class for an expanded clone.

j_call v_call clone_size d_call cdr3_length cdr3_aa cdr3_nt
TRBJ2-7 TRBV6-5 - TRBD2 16 CASSSGGASGNYEQYF TGTGCCAGCAGTTCCGGGGGGGCTAGCGGAAACTACGAGCAGTACTTC
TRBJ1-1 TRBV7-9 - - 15 CASSLVSGMNTEAFF TGTGCCAGCAGCTTAGTTTCGGGGATGAACACTGAAGCTTTCTTT
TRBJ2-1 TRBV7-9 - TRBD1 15 CASRARQGSYNEQFF TGTGCCAGCAGAGCGCGACAGGGCTCCTACAATGAGCAGTTCTTC
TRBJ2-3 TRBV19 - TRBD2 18 CASPSGTSGGGGVDTQYF TGTGCCAGTCCCTCCGGGACTAGCGGGGGCGGGGGGGTAGATACGCAGTATTTT
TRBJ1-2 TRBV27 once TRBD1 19 CASSPWDSIAMRPNYGYTF TGTGCCAGCAGTCCATGGGACAGCATAGCAATGAGGCCTAACTATGGCTACACCTTC
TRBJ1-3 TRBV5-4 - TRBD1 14 CASSSRQGGNTIYF TGTGCCAGCAGCTCCCGACAGGGTGGAAACACCATATATTTT
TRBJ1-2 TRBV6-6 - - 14 CASNPAQGLYGYTF TGTGCCAGCAATCCGGCACAGGGCCTCTATGGCTACACCTTC
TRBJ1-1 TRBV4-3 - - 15 CASSQLSTRGTEAFF TGCGCCAGCAGCCAACTATCCACCCGGGGCACTGAAGCTTTCTTT
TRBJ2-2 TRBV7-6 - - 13 CASSSLPTGELFF TGTGCCAGCAGCTCCCTCCCCACCGGGGAGCTGTTTTTT
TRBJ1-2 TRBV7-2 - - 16 CASSLENGGYSYGYTF TGTGCCAGCAGCTTGGAGAACGGGGGGTATAGCTATGGCTACACCTTC
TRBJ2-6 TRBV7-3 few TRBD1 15 CASSLDRAGANVLTF TGTGCCAGCAGCCTGGACAGGGCTGGGGCCAACGTCCTGACTTTC
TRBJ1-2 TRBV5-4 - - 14 CASRTTEGSYGYTF TGTGCCAGCAGAACGACGGAGGGGTCCTATGGCTACACCTTC
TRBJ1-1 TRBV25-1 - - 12 CASSWEPDAAFF TGTGCCAGCAGTTGGGAGCCGGATGCGGCTTTCTTT
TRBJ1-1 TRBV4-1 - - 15 CASSPGGVKVPEAFF TGCGCCAGCAGCCCGGGGGGTGTGAAGGTCCCTGAAGCTTTCTTT
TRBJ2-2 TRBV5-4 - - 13 CASSMDVGGELFF TGTGCCAGCAGCATGGACGTCGGCGGGGAGCTGTTTTTT
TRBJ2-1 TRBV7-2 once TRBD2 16 CASSLKSLAGGYGTFF TGTGCCAGCAGCTTAAAGAGTCTAGCGGGGGGCTATGGTACGTTCTTC
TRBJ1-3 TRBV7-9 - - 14 CASSLVSSGNTIYF TGTGCCAGCAGCTTAGTTAGCTCTGGAAACACCATATATTTT
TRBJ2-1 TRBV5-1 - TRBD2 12 CASSATSGGLFF TGCGCCAGCAGCGCCACTAGCGGGGGATTGTTCTTC
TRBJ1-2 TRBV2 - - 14 CASSLGAGANGYTF TGTGCCAGCAGTCTTGGGGCAGGGGCTAATGGCTACACCTTC
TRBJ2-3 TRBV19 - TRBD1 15 CASTEDRGSADTQYF TGTGCCAGTACCGAGGACAGGGGTAGCGCAGATACGCAGTATTTT
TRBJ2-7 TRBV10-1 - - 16 CASSDNSKGTFYEQYF TGCGCCAGCAGTGACAACAGCAAAGGGACTTTTTACGAGCAGTACTTC
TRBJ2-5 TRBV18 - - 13 CASSPKGDETQYF TGTGCCAGCTCACCAAAAGGGGATGAGACCCAGTACTTC
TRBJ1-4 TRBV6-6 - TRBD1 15 CASSTTGATNEKLFF TGTGCCAGCAGTACGACAGGGGCAACTAATGAAAAACTGTTTTTT
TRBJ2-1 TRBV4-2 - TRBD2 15 CASSITSGGYNEQFF TGTGCCAGCAGCATCACTAGCGGGGGTTACAATGAGCAGTTCTTC
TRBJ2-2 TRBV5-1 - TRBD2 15 CASSLTSGGTGELFF TGCGCCAGCAGCTTGACTAGCGGGGGGACCGGGGAGCTGTTTTTT
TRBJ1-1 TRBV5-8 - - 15 CASSSRPPEGTEAFF TGTGCCAGCAGCTCACGACCCCCCGAGGGCACTGAAGCTTTCTTT
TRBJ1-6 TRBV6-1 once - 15 CASSEARLGDSPLHF TGTGCCAGCAGTGAAGCCAGGTTGGGTGATTCACCCCTCCACTTT
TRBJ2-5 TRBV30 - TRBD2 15 CAWSGLAGNQETQYF TGTGCCTGGAGTGGACTAGCGGGGAACCAAGAGACCCAGTACTTC
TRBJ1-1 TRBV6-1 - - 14 CASSATDRNTEAFF TGTGCCAGCAGTGCCACGGACAGGAACACTGAAGCTTTCTTT
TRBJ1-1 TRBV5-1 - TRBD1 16 CASSLARPGGQTEAFF TGCGCCAGCAGCTTGGCACGACCAGGGGGCCAAACTGAAGCTTTCTTT
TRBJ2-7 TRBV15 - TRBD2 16 CATSRAKGGASYEQYF TGTGCCACCAGCAGAGCCAAGGGAGGGGCCTCCTACGAGCAGTACTTC
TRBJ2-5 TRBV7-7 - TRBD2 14 CASSSTSGQETQYF TGTGCCAGCAGCTCGACTAGCGGCCAAGAGACCCAGTACTTC
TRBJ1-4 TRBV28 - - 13 CASSLSFNEKLFF TGTGCCAGCAGTTTGAGCTTTAATGAAAAACTGTTTTTT
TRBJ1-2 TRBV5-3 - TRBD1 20 CARSLDLRGQKVGVICGYTF TGTGCCAGAAGTCTCGACCTCAGGGGGCAAAAAGTAGGTGTCATATGTGGCTACACCTTC
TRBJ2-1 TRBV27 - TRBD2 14 CASSSMTSGGAEFF TGTGCCAGCAGTTCCATGACTAGCGGGGGGGCAGAGTTCTTC
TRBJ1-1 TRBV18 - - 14 CASSPRQPDTEAFF TGTGCCAGCTCACCACGACAACCGGACACTGAAGCTTTCTTT
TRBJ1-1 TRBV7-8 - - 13 CASSLEGNTEAFF TGTGCCAGCAGCTTAGAGGGGAATACTGAAGCTTTCTTT
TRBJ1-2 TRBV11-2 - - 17 CASSLWPRTQANYGYTF TGTGCCAGCAGCTTATGGCCCCGAACACAAGCTAACTATGGCTACACCTTC
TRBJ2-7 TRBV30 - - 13 CAWSVRLGNEQYF TGTGCCTGGAGTGTAAGGCTAGGAAACGAGCAGTACTTC
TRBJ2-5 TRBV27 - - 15 CASSPQGGRAETQYF TGTGCCAGCAGTCCCCAAGGGGGGAGGGCCGAGACCCAGTACTTC
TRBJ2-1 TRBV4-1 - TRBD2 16 CASRFSAGGPGNEQFF TGCGCCAGCAGATTCTCGGCGGGGGGGCCAGGGAATGAGCAGTTCTTC
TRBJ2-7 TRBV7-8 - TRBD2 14 CASSLVRTRDEQYF TGTGCCAGCAGCTTAGTCAGGACTAGGGACGAGCAGTACTTC
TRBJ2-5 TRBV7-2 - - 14 CASSSAGFQETQYF TGTGCCAGCAGCTCCGCGGGGTTCCAAGAGACCCAGTACTTC
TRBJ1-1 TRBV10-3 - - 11 CAISARDEAFF TGTGCCATCAGTGCTCGGGATGAAGCTTTCTTT
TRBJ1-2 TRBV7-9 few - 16 CASSLVPNRLNYGYTF TGTGCCAGCAGCTTAGTTCCAAACAGGCTGAACTATGGCTACACCTTC
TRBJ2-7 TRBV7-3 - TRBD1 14 CASSWTGQAGEQYF TGTGCCAGCAGCTGGACGGGACAGGCGGGGGAGCAGTACTTC
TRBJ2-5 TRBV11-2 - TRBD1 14 CASSSSRQGETQYF TGTGCCAGCAGCTCTTCCCGACAGGGGGAGACCCAGTACTTC
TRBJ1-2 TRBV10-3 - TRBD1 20 CAISESRQGFEPRSNYGYTF TGTGCCATCAGTGAGTCAAGACAGGGCTTTGAGCCCCGTTCTAACTATGGCTACACCTTC